The 9 T cell receptor beta chains reported below all come from one sample, sequenced in a study of identifying expanded T cells in peripheral blood. Data came from immunoSEQ multiplex PCR; TCRdb stores just in-frame clones and leaves some out. This sample yields over 90,000 clones, of which about 91% are seen a single time; approximately 14% belongs to the top ten. Sequenced input: blood. These receptors were collected from a person aged 18-70 years in good health.

The rearrangement uses TRBV28 and TRBJ1-2, with a weak D call TRBD1 (5 bases). This CDR3 has 14 residues. Germline assignment: CDR1 MDHEN and CDR2 SYDVKM. Trimming stripped 6 bases from V and 0 bases from J, with 11 bases between. Written as DNA, the CDR3 is TGTGCCAGCAGCCTGACAGAGTCTAACTATGGCTACACCTTC. Translation: CASSLTESNYGYTF.

This sequence joins TRBV4-1 and TRBJ1-3, with D perhaps TRBD1 (6 bases). V gave up 5 bases and J gave up 0 bases, with 11 bases separating them. In germline, CDR1 is MGHRA, CDR2 YSYEKL. The CDR3 is 15 residues long. This CDR3 reads CASSRAGVSGNTIYF. The CDR3 region has the DNA TGCGCCAGCAGCAGGGCAGGGGTCTCTGGAAACACCATATATTTT.

The V call is TRBV6-5, the J call TRBJ1-6; D is unresolved. V lost 4 bases and J lost 7, with 11 bases in between. Germline V CDR1 and CDR2: MNHEY, SVGAGI. This CDR3 is built from 14 residues. DNA for the CDR3: TGTGCCAGCAGTTTCAGCAGAGAGAATTCACCCCTCCACTTT. It translates to CASSFSRENSPLHF.

V gene TRBV5-1 combines with J gene TRBJ1-5; D is possibly TRBD1 (5 bases). Germline V CDR1 and CDR2: SGHRS, YFSETQ. There are 15 residues in the CDR3. V was pared by 0 bases and J by 3 bases, with 10 bases between. The CDR3 bases are TGCGCCAGCAGCTTGGGGGGACTGATCAATCAGCCCCAGCATTTT. Protein product: CASSLGGLINQPQHF.

DNA of the CDR3: TGTGCCAGCTGGGGCGTTGATCGAAGCACAGATACGCAGTATTTT. Translated, it gives CASWGVDRSTDTQYF. V is TRBV6-6 and J is TRBJ2-3; the D gene is possibly TRBD1 (5 bases). The V gene's germline CDR1 is MNHNY and CDR2 SVGAGI (reference sequence). V was trimmed by 8 bases and J by 0 bases, leaving 15 bases between them. The CDR3 contains 15 residues.

V and J are TRBV7-2 and TRBJ1-5, with D maybe TRBD1 (6 bases). CDR3 length equals 15 residues. V lost 1 base to trimming and J lost 8 bases, with 15 bases between them. Germline CDR1 and CDR2: SGHTA and FQGNSA. Here the CDR3 reads CASSLVPREGEPQHF. CDR3 nucleotide sequence: TGTGCCAGCAGCTTAGTCCCCAGGGAGGGGGAGCCCCAGCATTTT.

The rearrangement uses TRBV7-9 and TRBJ2-2; 9 nucleotides match TRBD2. Germline V gene lookup returns CDR1 SEHNR and CDR2 FQNEAQ (reference sequence). Trimming removed 8 bases from V and 7 bases from J; junction bases left unmatched: 8. The CDR3 contains 14 residues. CDR3 protein: CASLLAGVIGELFF. CDR3 DNA: TGTGCCAGCTTGTTAGCGGGAGTGATCGGGGAGCTGTTTTTT. Drawing the rest from reference TRBV7-9 and TRBJ2-2, the complete variable domain is DTGVSQNPRHKITKRGQNVTFRCDPISEHNRLYWYRQTLGQGPEFLTYFQNEAQLEKSRLLSDRFSAERPKGSFSTLEIQRTEQGDSAMYLCASLLAGVIGELFFGEGSRLTVL.

The chain joins TRBV4-1 to TRBJ2-2, with 7 nucleotides matching TRBD2. Trimming took 7 bases from V and 2 from J; bases not matched to a gene: 7. Germline V gene sequence: CDR1 MGHRA, CDR2 YSYEKL. CDR3 size: 15 residues. Here the CDR3 DNA reads TGCGCCAGCACACTAGCGTGGGGTAACACCGGGGAGCTGTTTTTT. This translates into CASTLAWGNTGELFF.

The V and J genes are TRBV11-2 and TRBJ1-2; TRBD1 matches 8 bases. Germline loops: CDR1 SGHAT, CDR2 FQNNGV. With 3 bases clipped from V and 0 bases from J, the junction kept 3 bases outside the gene matches. The CDR3 is made up of 15 amino acids. Written as DNA, the CDR3 is TGTGCCAGCAGCTTCACAGGGGGTACTAACTATGGCTACACCTTC. Translated, it gives CASSFTGGTNYGYTF.